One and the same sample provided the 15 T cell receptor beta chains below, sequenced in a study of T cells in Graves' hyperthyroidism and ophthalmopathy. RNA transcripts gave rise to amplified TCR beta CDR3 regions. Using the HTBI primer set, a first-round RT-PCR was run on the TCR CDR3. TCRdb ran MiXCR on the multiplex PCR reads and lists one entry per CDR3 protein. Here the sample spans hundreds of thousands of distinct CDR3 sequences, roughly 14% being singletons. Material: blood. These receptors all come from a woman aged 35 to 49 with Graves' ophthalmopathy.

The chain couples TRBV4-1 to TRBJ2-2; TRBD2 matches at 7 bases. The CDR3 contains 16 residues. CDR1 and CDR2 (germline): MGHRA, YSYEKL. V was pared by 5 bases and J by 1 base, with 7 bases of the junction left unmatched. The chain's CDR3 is CASSFTAGLNTGELFF. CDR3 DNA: TGCGCCAGCAGCTTTACAGCGGGATTGAACACCGGGGAGCTGTTTTTT.

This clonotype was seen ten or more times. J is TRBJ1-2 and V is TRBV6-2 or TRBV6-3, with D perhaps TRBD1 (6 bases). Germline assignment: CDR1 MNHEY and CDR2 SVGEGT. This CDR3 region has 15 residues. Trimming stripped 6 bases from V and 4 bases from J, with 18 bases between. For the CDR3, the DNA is TGTGCCAGCAGCCCCCACCGACAGGACACCTATGGCTACACCTTC. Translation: CASSPHRQDTYGYTF.

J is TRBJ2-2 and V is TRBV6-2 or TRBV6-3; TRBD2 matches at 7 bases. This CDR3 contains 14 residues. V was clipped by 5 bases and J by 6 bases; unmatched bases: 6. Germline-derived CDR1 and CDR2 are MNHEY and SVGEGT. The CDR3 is CASSPQLAPGELFF. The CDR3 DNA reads TGTGCCAGCAGTCCCCAACTAGCGCCCGGGGAGCTGTTTTTT.

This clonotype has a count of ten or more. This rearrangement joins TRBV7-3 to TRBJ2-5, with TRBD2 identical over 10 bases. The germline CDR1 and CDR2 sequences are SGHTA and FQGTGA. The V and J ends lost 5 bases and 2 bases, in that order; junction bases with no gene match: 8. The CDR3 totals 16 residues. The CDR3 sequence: CASSLLAGAAQETQYF. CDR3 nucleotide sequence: TGTGCCAGCAGCCTTCTAGCGGGAGCGGCACAAGAGACCCAGTACTTC.

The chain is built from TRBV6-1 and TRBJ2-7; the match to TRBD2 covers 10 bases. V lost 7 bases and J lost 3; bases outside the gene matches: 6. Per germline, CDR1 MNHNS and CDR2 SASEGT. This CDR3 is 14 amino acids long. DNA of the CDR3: TGTGCCAGCACTCGGGCTAGCGGGAGCTACGAGCAGTACTTC. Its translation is CASTRASGSYEQYF.

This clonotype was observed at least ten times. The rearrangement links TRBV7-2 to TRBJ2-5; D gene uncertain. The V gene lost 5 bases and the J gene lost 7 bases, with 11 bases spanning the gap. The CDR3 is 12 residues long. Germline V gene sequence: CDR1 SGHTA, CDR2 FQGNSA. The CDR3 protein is CASSALSWTQYF. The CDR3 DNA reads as TGTGCCAGCAGCGCCTTATCCTGGACCCAGTACTTC.

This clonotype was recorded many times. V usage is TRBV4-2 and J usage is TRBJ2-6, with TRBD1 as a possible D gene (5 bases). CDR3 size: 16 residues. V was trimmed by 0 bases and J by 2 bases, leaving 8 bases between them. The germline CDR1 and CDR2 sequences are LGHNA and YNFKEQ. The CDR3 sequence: CASSQDATAGANVLTF. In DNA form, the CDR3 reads TGTGCCAGCAGCCAAGATGCGACAGCTGGGGCCAACGTCCTGACTTTC.

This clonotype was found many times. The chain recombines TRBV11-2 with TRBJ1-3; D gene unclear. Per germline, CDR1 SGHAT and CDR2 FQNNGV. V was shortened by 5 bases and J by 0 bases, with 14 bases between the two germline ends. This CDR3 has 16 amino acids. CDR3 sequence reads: CASSPRLISSGNTIYF. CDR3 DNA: TGTGCCAGCAGCCCCCGACTGATTAGCTCTGGAAACACCATATATTTT.

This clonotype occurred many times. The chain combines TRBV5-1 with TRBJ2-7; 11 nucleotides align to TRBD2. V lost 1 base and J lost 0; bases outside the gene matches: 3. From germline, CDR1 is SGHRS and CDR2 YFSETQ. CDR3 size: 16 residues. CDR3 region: CASSLTSGSFSYEQYF. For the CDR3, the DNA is TGCGCCAGCAGCTTGACTAGCGGGAGTTTCTCCTACGAGCAGTACTTC.

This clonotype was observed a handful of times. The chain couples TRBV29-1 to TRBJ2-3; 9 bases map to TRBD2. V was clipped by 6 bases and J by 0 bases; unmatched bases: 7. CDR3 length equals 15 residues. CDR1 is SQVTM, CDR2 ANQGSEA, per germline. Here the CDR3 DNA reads TGCAGCGTGGAACTAGCGGGCGTGAGCACAGATACGCAGTATTTT. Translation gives CSVELAGVSTDTQYF.

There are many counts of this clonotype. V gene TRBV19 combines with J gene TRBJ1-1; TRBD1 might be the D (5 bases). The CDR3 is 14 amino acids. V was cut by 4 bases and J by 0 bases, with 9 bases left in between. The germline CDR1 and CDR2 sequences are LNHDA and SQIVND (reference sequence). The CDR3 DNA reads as TGTGCCAGTAGTAACTCGGACATGAACACTGAAGCTTTCTTT. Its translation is CASSNSDMNTEAFF.

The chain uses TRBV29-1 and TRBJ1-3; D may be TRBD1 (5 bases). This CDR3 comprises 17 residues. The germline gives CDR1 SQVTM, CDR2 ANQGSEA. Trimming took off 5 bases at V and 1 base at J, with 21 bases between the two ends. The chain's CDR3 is CSVKAGVGTNSGNTIYF. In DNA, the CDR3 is TGCAGCGTTAAGGCGGGGGTCGGAACCAATTCTGGAAACACCATATATTTT.

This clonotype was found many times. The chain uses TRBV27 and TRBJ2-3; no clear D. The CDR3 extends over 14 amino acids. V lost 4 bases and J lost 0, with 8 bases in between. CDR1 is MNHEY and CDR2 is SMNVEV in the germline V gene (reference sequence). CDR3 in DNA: TGTGCCAGCAGTTCCGAGACTAGCACAGATACGCAGTATTTT. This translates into CASSSETSTDTQYF.

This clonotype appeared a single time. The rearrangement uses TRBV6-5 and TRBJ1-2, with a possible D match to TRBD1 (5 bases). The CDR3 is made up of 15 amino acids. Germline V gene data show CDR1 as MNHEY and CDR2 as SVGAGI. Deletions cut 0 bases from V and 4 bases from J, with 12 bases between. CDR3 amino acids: CASSYSAGGTYGYTF. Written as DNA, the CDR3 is TGTGCCAGCAGTTACTCCGCGGGGGGGACCTATGGCTACACCTTC.

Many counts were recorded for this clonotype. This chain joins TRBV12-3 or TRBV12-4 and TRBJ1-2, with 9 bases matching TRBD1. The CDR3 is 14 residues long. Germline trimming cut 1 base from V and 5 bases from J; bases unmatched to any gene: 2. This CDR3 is CASSLGTGEYGYTF. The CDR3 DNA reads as TGTGCCAGCAGTTTAGGGACAGGGGAATATGGCTACACCTTC.